This is a list of T cell receptor beta chains from one sample in a study of breast tumors, draining lymph nodes, adjacent tissues. One entry per CDR3 protein results from TCRdb running MiXCR on the multiplex PCR reads. Of some 150,000 distinct CDR3 sequences listed, 20% to 25% are singletons. The material sequenced was axillary lymph node tissue. These receptors were obtained from a female donor with breast cancer. Some clones in this sample may be carry-over from other donors' samples. The CDR3 runs from the conserved cysteine through the conserved F or W. Each record gives: V gene, clone size, J gene, D gene, CDR3 DNA, CDR3 protein. The D gene is left open where the match is weak. Clone size is stated in some rows and not others, as once, few, many or a class when expanded.

>TRBV30|NA|TRBJ1-1|NA
TGTGCCTGGAGATTCGGTGGTCTGAACACTGAAGCTTTCTTT
CAWRFGGLNTEAFF
>TRBV19|many|TRBJ2-3|NA
TGTGCCAGTAGTATAGTAGGCGGGGTAACAGATACGCAGTATTTT
CASSIVGGVTDTQYF
>TRBV6-5|many|TRBJ2-5|TRBD2
TGTGCCAGCAGTTACCTTAAAGCGGGAGGGCCTCAAGAGACCCAGTACTTC
CASSYLKAGGPQETQYF
>TRBV14|many|TRBJ2-5|TRBD2
TGTGCCAGCAGCCAAGATATAGGGGGACTAGAAGAGACCCAGTACTTC
CASSQDIGGLEETQYF
>TRBV11-3|many|TRBJ2-2|TRBD1
TGTGCCAGCAGCCCTCGGACAGGCAACACCGGGGAGCTGTTTTTT
CASSPRTGNTGELFF
>TRBV19|NA|TRBJ2-3|TRBD2
TGTGCCAGTAGTTCACCGGGACTAGCGTCGAGCACAGATACGCAGTATTTT
CASSSPGLASSTDTQYF
>TRBV6-5|NA|TRBJ2-7|NA
TGTGCCAGCAGTCCGGAGAGACAATCCTACGAGCAGTACTTC
CASSPERQSYEQYF
>TRBV6-6|NA|TRBJ2-1|TRBD2
TGTGCCAGCAGGCTGACTAGCCAACACGATGAGCAGTTCTTC
CASRLTSQHDEQFF
>TRBV12-3/TRBV12-4|many|TRBJ2-1|TRBD2
TGTGCCAGCAGTGTTAGCGGGAGGGGGGGGCACAATGAGCAGTTCTTC
CASSVSGRGGHNEQFF
>TRBV6-2/TRBV6-3|NA|TRBJ1-3|NA
TGTGCCAGCAGTTACGGGGAGAAGAGGTCTGGAAACACCATATATTTT
CASSYGEKRSGNTIYF
>TRBV7-9|many|TRBJ2-2|TRBD1
TGTGCCAGCAGCTTCCGTAGACAGGGACCCACCGGGGAGCTGTTTTTT
CASSFRRQGPTGELFF
>TRBV29-1|NA|TRBJ2-2|TRBD1
TGCAGCGTTGAAACTCTGGACAGGGCAACCGGGGAGCTGTTTTTT
CSVETLDRATGELFF
>TRBV3-1|few|TRBJ2-3|TRBD1
TGTGCCAGCAGCCACTCTGGACAGGGGCGGACAGATACGCAGTATTTT
CASSHSGQGRTDTQYF
>TRBV29-1|many|TRBJ2-7|TRBD2
TGCAGCGTTGTAGTGACTAGCGGGAGAGGCGAGCAGTACTTC
CSVVVTSGRGEQYF
>TRBV7-8|many|TRBJ1-2|NA
TGTGCCAGCAGCTTAGCGCGGGCAGGCGCTAACTATGGCTACACCTTC
CASSLARAGANYGYTF
>TRBV4-1|many|TRBJ2-7|NA
TGCGCCAGCAGCCAAGACCAGACCTACGAGCAGTACTTC
CASSQDQTYEQYF
>TRBV6-6|many|TRBJ2-7|TRBD1
TGTGCCAGCAGTTACTCGATGGACGGACAGGGTACCCGGCAGTACTTC
CASSYSMDGQGTRQYF
>TRBV11-2|many|TRBJ2-1|TRBD2
TGTGCCAGCAGCTTAACTAGCGTAGGAGGGAATTACGAGCAGTTCTTC
CASSLTSVGGNYEQFF
>TRBV20-1|many|TRBJ2-7|TRBD2
TGCAGTGCTCACACTAGCGGGAGCTCCTACGAGCAGTACTTC
CSAHTSGSSYEQYF
>TRBV28|NA|TRBJ2-1|NA
TGTGCCAGCAGTTCCCCCCCAGGAGATGAGCAGTTCTTC
CASSSPPGDEQFF
>TRBV5-1|NA|TRBJ2-1|TRBD2
TGCGCCAGCAGCCGAGCCCGGACTAGCGGGAGATCCCTCTACAATGAGCGGTTCTTC
CASSRARTSGRSLYNERFF
>TRBV29-1|many|TRBJ2-2|NA
TGCAGCGTTCCAGGGAGCACCGGGGAGCTGTTTTTT
CSVPGSTGELFF
>TRBV3-1|few|TRBJ2-3|NA
TGTGCCAGCAGCCAAGACAATGGCGGCACAGATACGCAGTATTTT
CASSQDNGGTDTQYF
>TRBV10-1|NA|TRBJ2-3|NA
TGCGCCAGCAGTGATTTCGGGAGTACGGGGAATGCGCAGTATTTT
CASSDFGSTGNAQYF
>TRBV20-1|NA|TRBJ2-3|TRBD2
TGCAGTGCTAGGGAAGATACCGGGACTAGCGGGAGAAGCACAGATACGCAGTATTTT
CSAREDTGTSGRSTDTQYF
>TRBV7-3|many|TRBJ2-5|NA
TGTGCCAGCAGCTCCCAGGGGAATGGAGAGACCCAGTACTTC
CASSSQGNGETQYF
>TRBV12-3/TRBV12-4|NA|TRBJ2-1|TRBD2
TGTGCCAGCAGTTTAAGGACTAGCGGCCAGCAGTTCTTC
CASSLRTSGQQFF
>TRBV24-1|many|TRBJ2-1|NA
TGTGCCACCAGTCGGGGACTCTCCTACAATGAGCAGTTCTTC
CATSRGLSYNEQFF
>TRBV20-1|many|TRBJ2-2|NA
TGCAGTGTGAGTAGAGTGGCGGGCACCGGGGAGCTGTTTTTT
CSVSRVAGTGELFF
>TRBV7-8|many|TRBJ2-7|TRBD1
TGTGCCAGCAGCTTAGAAGCAGGGGGCGAGCAGTACTTC
CASSLEAGGEQYF
>TRBV24-1|many|TRBJ2-5|NA
TGTGCCACCAGTGAGGGGGCAGAGACCCAGTACTTC
CATSEGAETQYF
>TRBV5-1|many|TRBJ1-4|NA
TGCGCCAGCAGCCCGGGGACTGGTAATGAAAAACTGTTTTTT
CASSPGTGNEKLFF
>TRBV2|many|TRBJ2-5|TRBD2
TGTGCCAGCAGGGGACTAGCGGGGGCCCAAGAGACCCAGTACTTC
CASRGLAGAQETQYF
>TRBV4-3|many|TRBJ2-1|TRBD2
TGCGCCAGCAGCCAAGCGTCTAGCGGGGGGGGGCAGTTCTTC
CASSQASSGGGQFF
>TRBV20-1|many|TRBJ2-3|TRBD2
TGCAGTGCTAGGGCGGGAGGCACAGATACGCAGTATTTT
CSARAGGTDTQYF
>TRBV14|few|TRBJ1-3|TRBD1
TGTGCCAGCAGCCGCCGACAGGGGGCCGGAGGAAACACCATATATTTT
CASSRRQGAGGNTIYF
>TRBV20-1|many|TRBJ2-7|TRBD1
TGCAGTGCTAGGGCCTACCGGGACAGGGGACGCGACGAGCAGTACTTC
CSARAYRDRGRDEQYF
>TRBV19|few|TRBJ2-3|TRBD1
TGTGCCAGTAGTGTAGACAGGGCTAGCACAGATACGCAGTATTTT
CASSVDRASTDTQYF
>TRBV19|many|TRBJ2-3|TRBD1
TGTGCCAGTAGGGACAGGGGTGGAGGCACAGATACGCAGTATTTT
CASRDRGGGTDTQYF
>TRBV7-8|many|TRBJ2-2|TRBD2
TGTGCCAGCAGCCCCTCTAGCGGGACCTACACCGGGGAGCTGTTTTTT
CASSPSSGTYTGELFF
>TRBV28|many|TRBJ2-3|TRBD2
TGTGCCAGCGGATTGACTAGCGGGAGATATACAGATACGCAGTATTTT
CASGLTSGRYTDTQYF
>TRBV6-2/TRBV6-3|many|TRBJ2-7|TRBD2
TGTGCCAGCAGCCGTAGCGGGAATACCTACGAGCAGTACTTC
CASSRSGNTYEQYF
>TRBV4-1|NA|TRBJ2-2|NA
TGCGCCAGCAGCCTCGTAGCGGAGCACACCGGGGAGCTGTTTTTT
CASSLVAEHTGELFF
>TRBV3-1|NA|TRBJ2-5|TRBD2
TGTGCCAGCAGCCTTACTAGCGGCCGAGCGGCCCAGTACTTC
CASSLTSGRAAQYF
>TRBV5-1|NA|TRBJ2-4|TRBD2
TGCGCCAGCAGCTCTCTAGCGGGAGGGGAGAACATTCAGTACTTC
CASSSLAGGENIQYF
>TRBV5-6|many|TRBJ2-2|NA
TGTGCCAGCAGCCTACAAACAGGGACCGGGGAGCTGTTTTTT
CASSLQTGTGELFF
>TRBV20-1|many|TRBJ2-1|TRBD2
TGCAGTGCTAGTGTTAGACTAGCGGGAGGTGGGTATGAGCAGTTCTTC
CSASVRLAGGGYEQFF
>TRBV7-8|NA|TRBJ2-2|NA
NA
CASSATSYEQYFGELFF